These 22 T cell receptor beta chains were all obtained from the same sample, sequenced in a study of T cell changes during pregnancy in multiple sclerosis. Clones were sequenced by immunoSEQ multiplex PCR, and TCRdb holds only the in-frame ones, with some missing. The repertoire holds approximately 87,000 clones, with 75% to 95% as singletons. The specimen was CD4+ T cells from peripheral blood mononuclear cells, collected in the second trimester of pregnancy. The receptors were sampled from a female donor with multiple sclerosis, enrolled in a pregnancy study.

The rearrangement joins TRBV27 to TRBJ1-2, with 12 bases matching TRBD1. The junction had 5 bases not matched to a gene; V was cut back by 6 bases and J by 6 bases. The V gene's germline CDR1 is MNHEY and CDR2 SMNVEV (reference sequence). The CDR3 has 14 residues. CDR3 DNA sequence: TGTGCCAGCAGGGATGGGGACAGGGGGCATGGCTACACCTTC. Protein sequence: CASRDGDRGHGYTF.

V and J are TRBV15 and TRBJ2-1; 12 nucleotides match TRBD2. V trimming: 2 bases; J trimming: 8 bases; junction bases outside the gene matches: 10. Germline assignment: CDR1 LNHNV and CDR2 YYDKDF (reference sequence). This CDR3 has 17 residues. The CDR3 nucleotides are TGTGCCACCAGCAGACCGGTACTAGCGGGAGGAAGGGATGAGCAGTTCTTC. This encodes CATSRPVLAGGRDEQFF.

The chain recombines TRBV27 with TRBJ1-4; D is perhaps TRBD1 (6 bases). Germline V gene data show CDR1 as MNHEY and CDR2 as SMNVEV (reference sequence). The CDR3 extends over 14 amino acids. Trimming shortened V by 3 bases and J by 2 bases, and 7 bases separated the two germline ends. DNA of the CDR3: TGTGCCAGCAGTTTTCAGGGGACTAATGAAAAACTGTTTTTT. This codes for CASSFQGTNEKLFF. Full variable domain (remainder filled in from reference TRBV27 and TRBJ1-4): EAQVTQNPRYLITVTGKKLTVTCSQNMNHEYMSWYRQDPGLGLRQIYYSMNVEVTDKGDVPEGYKVSRKEKRNFPLILESPSPNQTSLYFCASSFQGTNEKLFFGSGTQLSVL.

This chain joins TRBV19 and TRBJ2-4; 10 bases line up with TRBD1. This CDR3 comprises 16 residues. Unmatched junction bases numbered 4, after V lost 4 bases and J lost 1 base. In germline, CDR1 is LNHDA, CDR2 SQIVND (reference sequence). This chain's CDR3 is CASSTPGQGAKNIQYF. The CDR3 nucleotides read TGTGCCAGTAGTACTCCGGGACAGGGGGCCAAAAACATTCAGTACTTC.

The V call is TRBV4-2, the J call TRBJ1-2, with 8 bases that match TRBD1. Germline V gene data show CDR1 as LGHNA and CDR2 as YNFKEQ. The V segment lost 2 bases and the J segment 5 bases; nucleotides outside the gene matches: 10. The CDR3 is 16 amino acids. CDR3 residues: CASSQRAQGEKYGYTF. The CDR3 region has the DNA TGTGCCAGCAGCCAAAGAGCACAGGGGGAGAAATATGGCTACACCTTC.

The chain joins TRBV7-2 to TRBJ1-2; D perhaps matches TRBD1 (6 bases). This CDR3 has 15 amino acids. Trimming removed 1 base at V and 2 bases at J, with 11 bases between. Germline CDR1 SGHTA, CDR2 FQGNSA. CDR3 nucleotides: TGTGCCAGCAGCTTAGGGGGGGGCTACAACTATGGCTACACCTTC. It encodes CASSLGGGYNYGYTF.

The chain couples TRBV15 to TRBJ2-1; 7 nucleotides align to TRBD2. The CDR3 has 16 amino acids. V dropped 1 base and J dropped 2; count of bases not matched to a gene: 5. Germline CDR1 LNHNV, CDR2 YYDKDF (reference sequence). As DNA, the CDR3 is TGTGCCACCAGCAGAGGGACGGCGGGAGCCTACAATGAGCAGTTCTTC. As protein: CATSRGTAGAYNEQFF.

This clone has a single count. The chain is built from TRBV18 and TRBJ2-5, with D possibly TRBD1 on 7 matching bases. Trimming took 3 bases from V and 1 from J, leaving 24 bases between them. This CDR3 has 19 amino acids. From germline, CDR1 is KGHSH and CDR2 LQKENI. In DNA form, the CDR3 reads TGTGCCAGCTCACCCTATTCGCCAGGGGGGCAGCGGTCCCAAGAGACCCAGTACTTC. It yields the protein CASSPYSPGGQRSQETQYF. Filled out from reference TRBV18 and TRBJ2-5, the complete variable domain reads NAGVMQNPRHLVRRRGQEARLRCSPMKGHSHVYWYRQLPEEGLKFMVYLQKENIIDESGMPKERFSAEFPKEGPSILRIQQVVRGDSAAYFCASSPYSPGGQRSQETQYFGPGTRLLVL.

This clone showed up just once. This chain uses TRBV5-1 with TRBJ2-1, with 8 bases aligning to TRBD1. Trimming took 0 bases from V and 4 from J; bases not matched to a gene: 9. Germline values: CDR1 SGHRS, CDR2 YFSETQ. This CDR3 spans 17 amino acids. CDR3 sequence (DNA): TGCGCCAGCAGCTTGGCTAGGGGAGGACAGGGATACAATGAGCAGTTCTTC. As protein: CASSLARGGQGYNEQFF. The full variable domain, its missing parts supplied by reference TRBV5-1 and TRBJ2-1, is KAGVTQTPRYLIKTRGQQVTLSCSPISGHRSVSWYQQTPGQGLQFLFEYFSETQRNKGNFPGRFSGRQFSNSRSEMNVSTLELGDSALYLCASSLARGGQGYNEQFFGPGTRLTVL.

This clone was seen a handful of times. The chain has TRBV10-3 and TRBJ1-5, with a weak D call TRBD1 (5 bases). Trimming cost V 5 bases and J 7 bases, with 9 bases left between them. This CDR3 is built from 12 residues. CDR1 and CDR2 from the germline V gene are ENHRY and SYGVKD. The CDR3 spells CAISSGGQPQHF. Here the CDR3 DNA reads TGTGCCATCAGTTCCGGGGGGCAGCCCCAGCATTTT.

This chain uses TRBV9 with TRBJ1-1, with D possibly being TRBD1 (5 bases). CDR1 and CDR2 (germline): SGDLS, YYNGEE. The CDR3 extends over 13 amino acids. Trimming cost V 4 bases and J 2 bases, with 9 bases left between them. CDR3 loop: CASSFGHNTEAFF. CDR3 nucleotides: TGTGCCAGCAGCTTCGGACACAACACTGAAGCTTTCTTT.

The J gene is TRBJ1-1, the V gene TRBV12-5, with D possibly being TRBD1 (5 bases). The CDR3 loop spans 12 amino acids. CDR1 and CDR2 from the germline V gene are LGHNT and FRNRAP. Trimming cost V 2 bases and J 10 bases, with 11 bases left between them. In DNA, the CDR3 is TGTGCTAGTGGTTTGAAGGGACTGGGAGCTTTCTTT. As protein: CASGLKGLGAFF.

This clone was found once. The J gene is TRBJ1-1, the V gene TRBV13; 7 positions match TRBD1. CDR1 is PRHDT, CDR2 FYEKMQ, per germline (reference sequence). CDR3 length equals 14 residues. V shed 5 bases and J 1 base; nucleotides not matched to a gene: 4. This CDR3 reads CASSLGQANTEAFF. The CDR3 DNA reads as TGTGCCAGCAGCCTCGGACAGGCGAACACTGAAGCTTTCTTT.

This clone was counted only a few times. The chain recombines TRBV28 with TRBJ2-7; D uncertain. V lost 1 base and J lost 0, with 7 bases in between. Germline CDR1 and CDR2: MDHEN and SYDVKM. The CDR3 has 14 amino acids. CDR3 in DNA: TGTGCCAGCAGTTTATACTCACTCTCCTACGAGCAGTACTTC. It specifies CASSLYSLSYEQYF.

The V gene is TRBV10-3, the J gene TRBJ2-5; no clear D. The V and J ends lost 8 bases and 5 bases respectively, with 15 bases between them. This CDR3 is built from 13 residues. CDR1 and CDR2 from the germline V gene are ENHRY and SYGVKD. For the CDR3, the DNA is TGTGCCATCCGGTCCCAGGTAGTGGAGACCCAGTACTTC. It encodes CAIRSQVVETQYF.

This clone was seen only once. The chain combines TRBV19 with TRBJ2-7; D possibly corresponds to TRBD2 (6 bases). Germline V gene data show CDR1 as LNHDA and CDR2 as SQIVND (reference sequence). The CDR3 has 13 residues. Between the trimmed V and J ends, which lost 1 base and 5 bases, there was a span of 9 bases. Here the CDR3 DNA reads TGTGCCAGTAGTATAGCGGGAGCCCACGAGCAGTACTTC. This translates into CASSIAGAHEQYF.

Concerning this clone: Relative to the germline gene, one junction end is altered; a read error may explain this. The gene calls are TRBV19 and TRBJ2-7; TRBD2 aligns across 10 bases. Germline V gene sequence: CDR1 LNHDA, CDR2 SQIVND (reference sequence). The length of the CDR3 is 14 residues. The CDR3 reads CASSIAGGRYEQYF. The CDR3 nucleotides are TGTGCCAGTAGCATAGCGGGGGGTCGGTACGAGCAGTACTTC.

The chain recombines TRBV7-6 with TRBJ2-1, with D perhaps matching TRBD2 (5 bases). Per germline, CDR1 SGHVS and CDR2 FNYEAQ. This CDR3 is 15 amino acids long. Deletions cut 1 base from V and 10 bases from J, with 17 bases between. CDR3 sequence: CASSLEVLAGSEQFF. CDR3 in DNA: TGTGCCAGCAGCTTAGAAGTGCTAGCCGGTAGCGAGCAGTTCTTC.

V usage is TRBV10-1 and J usage is TRBJ2-1; 7 bases are a match to TRBD1. Germline V lookup: CDR1 WNHNN, CDR2 SYGVQD (reference sequence). The CDR3 sequence is 17 residues long. After removal of 7 bases from V and 12 bases from J, the junction contained 24 bases not matched to a gene. The CDR3 DNA reads as TGCGCCAGCACTGGCCGGTTTTACAGGGGCCCCCGTTCAGGGCAGTTCTTC. Amino acids: CASTGRFYRGPRSGQFF.

The chain uses TRBV28 and TRBJ2-7, with 13 bases identical to TRBD2. The germline V gene has CDR1 MDHEN and CDR2 SYDVKM. The CDR3 has 16 amino acids. Trimming cost V 5 bases and J 0 bases; bases outside gene matches: 4. In DNA, the CDR3 is TGTGCCAGCAGTCCGGGGACTAGCGGGATCTCCTACGAGCAGTACTTC. Translating it yields CASSPGTSGISYEQYF.

J is TRBJ1-4 and V is TRBV28; D gene ambiguous. Per germline, CDR1 MDHEN and CDR2 SYDVKM. V was clipped by 5 bases and J by 4 bases, with 17 bases between them. This CDR3 has 16 amino acids. The CDR3 nucleotides read TGTGCCAGCAGTCCCTCGGGGATGGGGAATAATGAAAAACTGTTTTTT. It encodes CASSPSGMGNNEKLFF.

The gene calls are TRBV6-6 and TRBJ1-4; 7 positions agree with TRBD1. The CDR3 is 15 amino acids. The V and J ends lost 5 bases and 7 bases, in that order; junction bases with no gene match: 10. Germline CDR1 is MNHNY and CDR2 is SVGAGI (reference sequence). The CDR3 here is CASSLDRVEGEKLFF. DNA for the CDR3: TGTGCCAGCAGTCTAGACAGGGTGGAGGGTGAAAAACTGTTTTTT.